The 21 T cell receptor beta chains below were found in one sample sequenced in a study of blood T cell repertoires in COVID-19. Sequenced by immunoSEQ multiplex PCR; TCRdb stores in-frame clones only, minus some. The table lists over 200,000 clones, 85% to 90% of them singletons. Sequencing was performed on PBMCs or T cells enriched from blood (not recorded which). The receptors originated from a woman in her 30s with acute COVID-19.

The chain carries TRBV15 and TRBJ1-1; no reliable D call. This CDR3 is built from 14 residues. The V gene lost 1 base and the J gene lost 6 bases, with 12 bases spanning the gap. Per the germline V gene, CDR1 is LNHNV and CDR2 is YYDKDF (reference sequence). CDR3 in DNA: TGTGCCACCAGCAGAGTGAGGCGAACGGCTGAAGCTTTCTTT. Translated, it gives CATSRVRRTAEAFF.

This rearrangement joins TRBV9 to TRBJ2-1; 7 nucleotides match TRBD2. The V gene end was trimmed by 5 bases and the J gene end by 1 base; junction bases not matched to a gene: 21. Per germline, CDR1 SGDLS and CDR2 YYNGEE. The CDR3 loop spans 20 amino acids. The CDR3: CASRIPGSGDPKGSYNEQFF. CDR3 bases: TGTGCCAGCAGAATCCCCGGAAGCGGGGACCCGAAGGGGTCCTACAATGAGCAGTTCTTC. The whole variable domain, remainder taken from reference TRBV9 and TRBJ2-1, is DSGVTQTPKHLITATGQRVTLRCSPRSGDLSVYWYQQSLDQGLQFLIQYYNGEERAKGNILERFSAQQFPDLHSELNLSSLELGDSALYFCASRIPGSGDPKGSYNEQFFGPGTRLTVL.

This clone was detected only a few times. The chain combines TRBV6-2 or TRBV6-3 with TRBJ2-3; the D gene is possibly TRBD1 (5 bases). This CDR3 has 17 amino acids. V was pared by 4 bases and J by 5 bases, with 22 bases between. The V gene's germline CDR1 is MNHEY and CDR2 SVGEGT. The CDR3 here is CASSLRTLGRAEDTQYF. CDR3 coding DNA: TGTGCCAGCAGTTTGAGAACCCTCGGCAGGGCGGAAGATACGCAGTATTTT.

This chain links TRBV5-1 with TRBJ1-1, with D perhaps TRBD1 (6 bases). Trimming cost V 2 bases and J 1 base, with 9 bases left between them. The CDR3 spans 14 residues. Germline CDR1 and CDR2: SGHRS and YFSETQ. The CDR3 nucleotides read TGCGCCAGCAGCTTACAGGGAGCGAACACTGAAGCTTTCTTT. This codes for CASSLQGANTEAFF.

This clone occurred once. The J gene is TRBJ1-2, the V gene TRBV14; no clear D gene. Germline values: CDR1 SGHDN, CDR2 FVKESK. This CDR3 has 11 amino acids. Trimming took off 5 bases at V and 10 bases at J, with 11 bases between the two ends. The CDR3 region has the DNA TGTGCCAGCAGCTTTCGACATGACTACACCTTC. It specifies CASSFRHDYTF.

For the CDR3, the DNA is TGCGCCAGCAGCTTGGACGCACAGGGTCGATGGGCCAAAAACATTCAGTACTTC. Encoded protein: CASSLDAQGRWAKNIQYF. The chain links TRBV5-1 to TRBJ2-4, with D maybe TRBD1 (6 bases). Trimming pared 0 bases from V and 1 base from J, leaving 17 bases between. The CDR3 consists of 18 residues. The V gene's germline CDR1 is SGHRS and CDR2 YFSETQ.

The rearrangement uses TRBV19 and TRBJ1-2, with D hard to call. V lost 5 bases and J lost 7, with 14 bases in between. CDR1 and CDR2 from the germline V gene are LNHDA and SQIVND (reference sequence). The CDR3 loop spans 13 amino acids. CDR3 amino acids: CASSAAEGSGYTF. CDR3 DNA sequence: TGTGCCAGTAGTGCCGCAGAGGGAAGTGGCTACACCTTC.

The CDR3 reads CASRSPGGNEQFF. DNA for the CDR3: TGTGCCAGCAGATCCCCCGGGGGGAATGAGCAGTTCTTC. The chain carries TRBV6-4 and TRBJ2-1; TRBD2 aligns across 7 bases. From germline, CDR1 is MRHNA and CDR2 SNTAGT. Trimming cost V 6 bases and J 7 bases; bases outside gene matches: 6. CDR3 size: 13 residues.

The CDR3 DNA is TGCGCCAGCAGCTTTATGAGCGGGGACGAGACCCAGTACTTC. Translation gives CASSFMSGDETQYF. The rearrangement joins TRBV5-1 to TRBJ2-5, with 7 bases fitting TRBD2. The CDR3 loop spans 14 amino acids. Germline V CDR1 and CDR2: SGHRS, YFSETQ. Trimming took 2 bases from V and 5 from J; bases not matched to a gene: 6.

J is TRBJ2-7 and V is TRBV28, with 8 positions matching TRBD1. Trimming cost V 4 bases and J 10 bases; bases outside gene matches: 12. This CDR3 spans 14 amino acids. The germline V gene encodes CDR1 MDHEN and CDR2 SYDVKM. CDR3 DNA: TGTGCCAGCAGTTCCCCAACAGGGGGTCCCCCCCAGTACTTC. Its translation is CASSSPTGGPPQYF.

The gene calls are TRBV5-8 and TRBJ1-6; 7 positions agree with TRBD1. The CDR3 totals 15 residues. CDR1 is SGHTS and CDR2 is YDEGEE in the germline V gene. V dropped 0 bases and J dropped 7; count of bases not matched to a gene: 4. The CDR3 here is CASSLVPGGNSPLHF. The DNA of the CDR3 is TGTGCCAGCAGCTTGGTCCCAGGGGGAAATTCACCCCTCCACTTT.

The chain joins TRBV4-3 to TRBJ2-2; 10 nucleotides agree with TRBD2. The ends lost 2 bases at V and 6 bases at J; junction bases unmatched: 9. Germline V gene data show CDR1 as LGHNA and CDR2 as YSLEER. The CDR3 totals 17 residues. CDR3 nucleotide sequence: TGCGCCAGCAGCCAAAAATCCGGGCTAGCGGGGGCCGGGGAGCTGTTTTTT. Translating it yields CASSQKSGLAGAGELFF.

This chain uses TRBV12-3 or TRBV12-4 with TRBJ1-1; weak D call: TRBD1 (5 bases). The V end lost 6 bases, the J end lost 4 bases, and 12 bases lay between the germline ends. The CDR3 has 13 amino acids. CDR3 coding DNA: TGTGCCAGCAGCTGGGGGGTAAGCACTGAAGCTTTCTTT. It yields the protein CASSWGVSTEAFF.

The V and J genes are TRBV19 and TRBJ1-5; D is unresolved. V was trimmed by 6 bases and J by 2 bases, leaving 8 bases between them. The V gene's germline CDR1 is LNHDA and CDR2 SQIVND (reference sequence). The CDR3 extends over 13 amino acids. For the CDR3, the DNA is TGTGCCAGTAGGTTGGCAGGCAATCAGCCCCAGCATTTT. It encodes CASRLAGNQPQHF.

The CDR3 is CSAIQSAEQYF. The CDR3 DNA follows: TGCAGTGCCATCCAGAGCGCCGAGCAGTACTTC. J is TRBJ2-7 and V is TRBV20-1, with D hard to call. The germline gives CDR1 DFQATT, CDR2 SNEGSKA (reference sequence). The V gene lost 6 bases and the J gene lost 6 bases, with 12 bases spanning the gap. The CDR3 is 11 residues long.

This clone was detected a few times. This chain uses TRBV10-1 with TRBJ2-3, with 10 bases matching TRBD1. The CDR3 is made up of 15 amino acids. Germline assignment: CDR1 WNHNN and CDR2 SYGVQD (reference sequence). The V and J ends lost 7 bases and 3 bases, in that order; junction bases with no gene match: 7. DNA for the CDR3: TGCGCCAGCAATGAAGGGACAGGGGTAACAGATACGCAGTATTTT. Its translation: CASNEGTGVTDTQYF.

Comments on this clone: A junction boundary mismatches the germline segment, possibly from a read error. The chain joins TRBV6-5 to TRBJ1-1; tentatively, D is TRBD1 (6 bases). CDR1 MNHEY and CDR2 SVGAGI come from the germline V gene. This CDR3 has 14 residues. CDR3 sequence: CASSYIGTSTEAFF. The CDR3 nucleotides are TGTGCCAGCAGTTACATTGGGACATCCACTGAGGCTTTCTTT.

The CDR3 sequence: CSASSRTVSNQPQHF. As DNA, the CDR3 is TGCAGTGCTAGTTCCAGGACAGTTAGCAATCAGCCCCAGCATTTT. The chain joins TRBV20-1 to TRBJ1-5, with a weak D call TRBD1 (6 bases). CDR3 size: 15 residues. Germline CDR1 and CDR2: DFQATT and SNEGSKA (reference sequence). Trimming took off 3 bases at V and 0 bases at J, with 12 bases between the two ends.

This chain connects TRBV18 to TRBJ2-3; 13 nucleotides align to TRBD2. CDR3 length: 16 residues. After removal of 4 bases from V and 4 bases from J, the junction contained 5 bases not matched to a gene. The germline gives CDR1 KGHSH, CDR2 LQKENI. The CDR3 nucleotides are TGTGCCAGCTCACAGACTGGACTAGCGGGGGCAGATACGCAGTATTTT. It encodes CASSQTGLAGADTQYF.

The chain carries TRBV15 and TRBJ2-3, with D tentatively TRBD1 (7 bases). The CDR3 sequence is 14 residues long. V lost 4 bases, J lost 2 bases, and 10 bases lay in between. Germline loops: CDR1 LNHNV, CDR2 YYDKDF (reference sequence). The CDR3 is CATSTGGFTDTQYF. The CDR3 nucleotides read TGTGCCACCAGCACAGGGGGGTTCACAGATACGCAGTATTTT.

The chain is built from TRBV14 and TRBJ1-4; 12 bases match TRBD1. The V and J ends lost 2 bases and 1 base, in that order; junction bases with no gene match: 5. Germline CDR1 SGHDN, CDR2 FVKESK. The CDR3 runs to 18 residues. CDR3 protein: CASSQWDRGQRTNEKLFF. DNA of the CDR3: TGTGCCAGCAGCCAATGGGACAGGGGGCAAAGAACTAATGAAAAACTGTTTTTT.